The 32 T cell receptor beta chains given below trace back to one sample, sequenced in a study of radiation and T cells in renal cell carcinoma. Sequencing was performed with immunoSEQ multiplex PCR; in TCRdb, only in-frame clones are kept and a portion is missing. The sample yields 100,000 to 150,000 clones, roughly four fifths seen once. Time point here: blood 2 weeks post-SBRT. The sample's treatment: 15 Gy SBRT to primary tumor, nephrectomy 4 weeks later. This specimen was blood, taken from a patient whose treatment included radiotherapy and nephrectomy. All receptors come from a man between 50 and 59 years old with renal cell carcinoma.

The V call is TRBV6-1, the J call TRBJ2-7; no firm D call. The CDR3 loop spans 12 amino acids. Between the trimmed V and J ends, which lost 3 bases and 3 bases, there was a span of 6 bases. Germline loops: CDR1 MNHNS, CDR2 SASEGT. CDR3 region: CASSDALYEQYF. The CDR3 nucleotides read TGTGCCAGCAGTGACGCCCTCTACGAGCAGTACTTC.

The V and J genes are TRBV30 and TRBJ1-5; 7 nucleotides align to TRBD1. The CDR3 totals 14 residues. Trimming took 6 bases from V and 3 from J; bases not matched to a gene: 8. Germline V gives CDR1 GTSNPN, CDR2 SVGIG (reference sequence). The CDR3 sequence: CACHSGQLNQPQHF. Written as DNA, the CDR3 is TGTGCCTGTCACTCGGGACAGCTCAATCAGCCCCAGCATTTT.

This chain connects TRBV5-1 to TRBJ1-1, with D possibly matching TRBD1 (5 bases). CDR3 length: 14 residues. The germline V gene encodes CDR1 SGHRS and CDR2 YFSETQ. Trimming took 0 bases from V and 4 from J, leaving 10 bases between them. The CDR3 DNA follows: TGCGCCAGCAGCTTGGCCATTGGGGGCACTGAAGCTTTCTTT. Residues: CASSLAIGGTEAFF.

The chain recombines TRBV5-5 with TRBJ2-2; 9 nucleotides agree with TRBD1. V lost 4 bases, J lost 3 bases, and 1 base stayed unmatched. This CDR3 comprises 14 residues. Looked up from germline, CDR1 is SGHKS and CDR2 is YYEKEE (reference sequence). CDR3 DNA sequence: TGTGCCAGCAGCCGGACAGGGGACACCGGGGAGCTGTTTTTT. It yields the protein CASSRTGDTGELFF.

The chain couples TRBV19 to TRBJ2-4, with 8 bases matching TRBD1. CDR3 size: 13 residues. V lost 8 bases to trimming and J lost 6 bases; unmatched junction nucleotides: 6. The germline CDR1 and CDR2 sequences are LNHDA and SQIVND (reference sequence). Written as DNA, the CDR3 is TGTGCCAGTTCCCGGGACAGGTTAAACATTCAGTACTTC. It specifies CASSRDRLNIQYF.

This rearrangement joins TRBV5-4 to TRBJ2-5; possibly TRBD1 or TRBD2 for D (5 bases each). The CDR3 totals 14 residues. The germline V and J ends were trimmed by 0 bases and 2 bases, with 8 bases remaining between them. The V gene's germline CDR1 is SGHNT and CDR2 YYREEE (reference sequence). CDR3 sequence: CASSLAGQQETQYF. The CDR3, as DNA: TGTGCCAGCAGCTTGGCGGGGCAACAAGAGACCCAGTACTTC. Full variable domain (missing parts from reference TRBV5-4 and TRBJ2-5): ETGVTQSPTHLIKTRGQQVTLRCSSQSGHNTVSWYQQALGQGPQFIFQYYREEENGRGNFPPRFSGLQFPNYSSELNVNALELDDSALYLCASSLAGQQETQYFGPGTRLLVL.

The V and J genes are TRBV6-5 and TRBJ2-7; 9 bases map to TRBD2. The trim removed 7 bases at V and 4 bases at J, leaving 11 bases unmatched. In germline, CDR1 is MNHEY, CDR2 SVGAGI. This CDR3 has 15 amino acids. Here the CDR3 DNA reads TGTGCCAGCACCCTTGGGACTAGCTCTTCTTACGAGCAGTACTTC. Amino acids: CASTLGTSSSYEQYF.

CDR3 protein: CASSLGPGSSGANVLTF. CDR3 nucleotides: TGTGCCAGCAGCTTGGGCCCAGGGAGCTCTGGGGCCAACGTCCTGACTTTC. This chain connects TRBV5-4 to TRBJ2-6, with D tentatively TRBD1 or TRBD2 (5 bases each). CDR1 is SGHNT, CDR2 YYREEE, per germline (reference sequence). The CDR3 consists of 17 residues. With 0 bases removed from V and 0 bases from J, the gap between germline ends came to 10 bases.

The rearrangement links TRBV28 to TRBJ1-2; D ambiguous. Deletions cut 6 bases from V and 4 bases from J, with 9 bases between. The CDR3 is 12 residues long. In germline, CDR1 is MDHEN, CDR2 SYDVKM. CDR3 bases: TGTGCCAGCAGCCTACAGAGCTATGGCTACACCTTC. It codes for CASSLQSYGYTF.

The V call is TRBV2, the J call TRBJ2-5, with TRBD2 as a possible D gene (7 bases). The V gene's germline CDR1 is SNHLY and CDR2 FYNNEI. This CDR3 contains 15 residues. Deletions cut 5 bases from V and 5 bases from J, with 18 bases between. The CDR3 nucleotides read TGTGCCAGCAGTCGTTCTTTAGGGGGAGGGGAGACCCAGTACTTC. Protein sequence: CASSRSLGGGETQYF.

This chain uses TRBV28 with TRBJ2-7; a weak D match, TRBD2 (6 bases). The CDR3 extends over 15 amino acids. Per germline, CDR1 MDHEN and CDR2 SYDVKM. V gave up 2 bases and J gave up 6 bases, with 17 bases separating them. The CDR3 DNA is TGTGCCAGCAGTTTAGGGGGGTCTTTGACTCGCGAGCAGTACTTC. It codes for CASSLGGSLTREQYF.

The chain couples TRBV27 to TRBJ2-5, with TRBD2 matching 7 bases. The CDR3 is 13 amino acids. Trimming cost V 5 bases and J 4 bases; bases outside gene matches: 4. CDR1 is MNHEY, CDR2 SMNVEV, per germline (reference sequence). CDR3 sequence reads: CASSPWGGETQYF. As DNA, the CDR3 is TGTGCCAGCAGTCCTTGGGGGGGAGAGACCCAGTACTTC.

The chain employs TRBV7-3 and TRBJ2-5, with D uncertain. In germline, CDR1 is SGHTA, CDR2 FQGTGA. CDR3 length equals 13 residues. Trimming removed 7 bases at V and 5 bases at J, with 14 bases between. The CDR3 sequence is CASTKRVGETQYF. In DNA form, the CDR3 reads TGTGCCAGCACCAAAAGGGTGGGGGAGACCCAGTACTTC.

J is TRBJ1-5 and V is TRBV20-1; the D gene is possibly TRBD1 (6 bases). The V end was cut by 1 base, the J end by 9 bases, with 7 bases between. The CDR3 is 11 amino acids. Germline loops: CDR1 DFQATT, CDR2 SNEGSKA (reference sequence). CDR3 loop: CSARGGGPQHF. The CDR3 nucleotides read TGCAGTGCTAGAGGAGGGGGGCCCCAGCATTTT.

The chain couples TRBV5-1 to TRBJ2-1; 11 bases fit TRBD2. CDR3 length: 15 amino acids. Germline V gives CDR1 SGHRS, CDR2 YFSETQ. V was pared by 0 bases and J by 7 bases, with 3 bases of the junction left unmatched. DNA of the CDR3: TGCGCCAGCAGCTTGGTAGCGGGAGGGCAGAATGAGCAGTTCTTC. This encodes CASSLVAGGQNEQFF. Variable domain in full (rest from reference TRBV5-1 and TRBJ2-1): KAGVTQTPRYLIKTRGQQVTLSCSPISGHRSVSWYQQTPGQGLQFLFEYFSETQRNKGNFPGRFSGRQFSNSRSEMNVSTLELGDSALYLCASSLVAGGQNEQFFGPGTRLTVL.

This clone was observed a few times. The chain employs TRBV5-4 and TRBJ2-1; TRBD2 might be the D (5 bases). The CDR3 extends over 15 amino acids. Germline V CDR1 and CDR2: SGHNT, YYREEE (reference sequence). V dropped 2 bases and J dropped 1 base, with 10 bases sitting between them. The CDR3 sequence is CASSLEGASYNEQFF. In DNA form, the CDR3 reads TGTGCCAGCAGCTTAGAGGGAGCGTCCTACAATGAGCAGTTCTTC.

J is TRBJ2-1 and V is TRBV9; D is uncertain. Between the trimmed V and J ends, which lost 0 bases and 8 bases, there was a span of 12 bases. Germline V CDR1 and CDR2: SGDLS, YYNGEE. This CDR3 spans 14 amino acids. The chain's CDR3 is CASSVDAFGDEQFF. The DNA of the CDR3 is TGTGCCAGCAGCGTAGACGCCTTTGGCGATGAGCAGTTCTTC.

The chain carries TRBV7-8 and TRBJ2-3; D tentatively reads TRBD1 or TRBD2 (5 bases each). V lost 5 bases to trimming and J lost 0 bases, with 15 bases between them. CDR1 is SGHVS and CDR2 is FQNEAQ in the germline V gene. The CDR3 totals 16 residues. CDR3 bases: TGTGCCAGCAGCCCCTTTTCGGGACCTAGCACAGATACGCAGTATTTT. This gives the protein CASSPFSGPSTDTQYF.

This rearrangement joins TRBV15 to TRBJ1-1, with D uncertain. This CDR3 comprises 14 residues. Trimming took off 0 bases at V and 1 base at J, with 6 bases between the two ends. The germline CDR1 and CDR2 sequences are LNHNV and YYDKDF (reference sequence). CDR3 coding DNA: TGTGCCACCAGCAGAGATATGACGAACACTGAAGCTTTCTTT. Amino acid sequence: CATSRDMTNTEAFF. Looking up the rest from reference TRBV15 and TRBJ1-1 gives the full variable domain: DAMVIQNPRYQVTQFGKPVTLSCSQTLNHNVMYWYQQKSSQAPKLLFHYYDKDFNNEADTPDNFQSRRPNTSFCFLDIRSPGLGDTAMYLCATSRDMTNTEAFFGQGTRLTVV.

V usage is TRBV9 and J usage is TRBJ2-2; no reliable D call. V was clipped by 3 bases and J by 1 base, with 7 bases between them. The V gene's germline CDR1 is SGDLS and CDR2 YYNGEE. The CDR3 spans 14 residues. The DNA for the CDR3 is TGTGCCAGCAGCGAGGCCTGGAACACCGGGGAGCTGTTTTTT. Amino acid sequence: CASSEAWNTGELFF.

This chain connects TRBV11-2 to TRBJ2-1, with 11 nucleotides matching TRBD2. This CDR3 region has 15 residues. From germline, CDR1 is SGHAT and CDR2 FQNNGV. V gave up 5 bases and J gave up 6 bases; unmatched junction bases: 6. The CDR3: CASSPTSGGINEQFF. CDR3 nucleotide sequence: TGTGCCAGCAGCCCAACTAGCGGGGGTATCAATGAGCAGTTCTTC.

This clone was observed a few times. The genes are TRBV30 and TRBJ1-1; D is undetermined. V was cut by 4 bases and J by 1 base, with 4 bases left in between. Per the germline V gene, CDR1 is GTSNPN and CDR2 is SVGIG (reference sequence). The CDR3 spans 11 residues. In DNA, the CDR3 is TGTGCCTGGATGTGGAACACTGAAGCTTTCTTT. It yields the protein CAWMWNTEAFF. The full variable domain, completed using reference TRBV30 and TRBJ1-1, is SQTIHQWPATLVQPVGSPLSLECTVEGTSNPNLYWYRQAAGRGLQLLFYSVGIGQISSEVPQNLSASRPQDRQFILSSKKLLLSDSGFYLCAWMWNTEAFFGQGTRLTVV.

At least ten counts were recorded for this clone. The chain has TRBV6-1 and TRBJ1-6; weak D call: TRBD1 (5 bases). The CDR3 sequence is 14 residues long. Trimming removed 5 bases from V and 2 bases from J, with 7 bases in between. Germline V CDR1 and CDR2: MNHNS, SASEGT. The CDR3 region is CASSPGPYNSPLHF. As DNA, the CDR3 is TGTGCCAGCAGTCCGGGACCCTATAATTCACCCCTCCACTTT.

This clone occurred once. The V gene is TRBV7-2, the J gene TRBJ1-2; the match to TRBD1 covers 8 bases. The CDR3 contains 15 residues. Trimming cost V 5 bases and J 6 bases; bases outside gene matches: 11. CDR1 and CDR2 from the germline V gene are SGHTA and FQGNSA. Here the CDR3 reads CASSPGQGALDGYTF. The CDR3 DNA follows: TGTGCCAGCAGCCCCGGACAGGGCGCTTTGGATGGCTACACCTTC.

The chain recombines TRBV19 with TRBJ1-6, with a weak D call TRBD1 (6 bases). V dropped 7 bases and J dropped 2 bases, with 18 bases sitting between them. CDR1 is LNHDA and CDR2 is SQIVND in the germline V gene (reference sequence). The CDR3 is 17 amino acids. The CDR3 region has the DNA TGTGCCAGTAAAGCGTCGGGGGGCTTCGCCTATAATTCACCCCTCCACTTT. The encoded protein is CASKASGGFAYNSPLHF.

The rearrangement joins TRBV7-2 to TRBJ2-1, with D possibly TRBD2 on 6 matching bases. Trimming took off 0 bases at V and 7 bases at J, with 10 bases between the two ends. The CDR3 has 14 residues. Germline assignment: CDR1 SGHTA and CDR2 FQGNSA. The CDR3: CASSLAQGGNEQFF. In DNA, the CDR3 is TGTGCCAGCAGCTTAGCTCAGGGAGGTAATGAGCAGTTCTTC. Using reference TRBV7-2 and TRBJ2-1 for the parts outside the CDR3, the full variable domain is GAGVSQSPSNKVTEKGKDVELRCDPISGHTALYWYRQSLGQGLEFLIYFQGNSAPDKSGLPSDRFSAERTGGSVSTLTIQRTQQEDSAVYLCASSLAQGGNEQFFGPGTRLTVL.

The chain has TRBV2 and TRBJ1-2, with D unclear. V was trimmed by 1 base and J by 1 base, leaving 7 bases between them. This CDR3 region has 14 residues. Germline V CDR1 and CDR2: SNHLY, FYNNEI. CDR3 sequence: CASSEGELNYGYTF. The CDR3 bases are TGTGCCAGCAGTGAAGGTGAACTTAACTATGGCTACACCTTC.

The chain links TRBV7-9 to TRBJ2-1, with D possibly being TRBD1 (5 bases). Germline V gene sequence: CDR1 SEHNR, CDR2 FQNEAQ (reference sequence). This CDR3 has 15 residues. V was trimmed by 5 bases and J by 0 bases, leaving 11 bases between them. The CDR3 DNA sequence: TGTGCCAGCAGCCCAGGGCCCAGCTCCTACAATGAGCAGTTCTTC. Its translation: CASSPGPSSYNEQFF. The entire variable domain, with the rest obtained from reference TRBV7-9 and TRBJ2-1, is as follows: DTGVSQNPRHKITKRGQNVTFRCDPISEHNRLYWYRQTLGQGPEFLTYFQNEAQLEKSRLLSDRFSAERPKGSFSTLEIQRTEQGDSAMYLCASSPGPSSYNEQFFGPGTRLTVL.

This chain connects TRBV4-1 to TRBJ2-3, with D perhaps TRBD2 (5 bases). The CDR3 is 15 residues long. V was trimmed by 2 bases and J by 6 bases, leaving 15 bases between them. Germline CDR1 and CDR2: MGHRA and YSYEKL. The CDR3 sequence is CASSQSGIGRDTQYF. In nucleotides, the CDR3 is TGCGCCAGCAGCCAATCGGGGATCGGGCGGGATACGCAGTATTTT.

CDR3 nucleotides: TGTGCCAGCAGGGTGGACAGGGATCAGTTTTTT. Translation: CASRVDRDQFF. J is TRBJ1-4 and V is TRBV6-1; 8 nucleotides align to TRBD1. Trimming cost V 6 bases and J 16 bases; bases outside gene matches: 7. CDR3 length: 11 amino acids. Germline-derived CDR1 and CDR2 are MNHNS and SASEGT.

The rearrangement uses TRBV5-1 and TRBJ2-2, with a weak D call TRBD1 (5 bases). Germline lookup yields CDR1 SGHRS and CDR2 YFSETQ. The CDR3 has 17 residues. The ends were cut back, 4 bases at V and 7 bases at J, with 23 bases in the middle. The CDR3 coding sequence is TGCGCCAGCAGCCCGATACCCTCGGCCAGCAGGGTCGGGGAGCTGTTTTTT. Residues: CASSPIPSASRVGELFF.

To note about this clone: Other DNA sequences in the sample encode the same CDR3. The chain employs TRBV5-1 and TRBJ1-1; D is unresolved. The ends were cut back, 7 bases at V and 7 bases at J, with 2 bases in the middle. The V gene's germline CDR1 is SGHRS and CDR2 YFSETQ. This CDR3 contains 8 residues. CDR3 in amino acids: CASCEAFF. The CDR3 DNA sequence: TGCGCCAGCTGTGAAGCTTTCTTT.